The T cell receptor beta chain described here comes from a study of T cells in Graves' hyperthyroidism and ophthalmopathy. Trimming stripped 1 base from V and 4 bases from J, with 13 bases between. In germline, CDR1 is SGHTA, CDR2 FQGTGA. The CDR3 contains 16 residues. This clonotype was seen at least ten times. Template material for amplifying TCR beta CDR3 regions consisted of RNA transcripts. During a first-round RT-PCR of the TCR CDR3, the HTBI primer set was used. MiXCR, run by TCRdb on the multiplex PCR reads, gives a single entry per CDR3 protein. The sample contains fewer than 600,000 distinct CDR3 sequences, about 15% of which appear only once.

The clonotype comes from a woman aged 35 to 49 with Graves' hyperthyroidism. The sample comprised blood. The chain has TRBV7-3 and TRBJ2-2, with D tentatively TRBD2 (5 bases). The CDR3 sequence is CASSLNPEGGTGELFF. For the CDR3, the DNA is TGTGCCAGCAGCTTAAACCCCGAAGGAGGCACCGGGGAGCTGTTTTTT.